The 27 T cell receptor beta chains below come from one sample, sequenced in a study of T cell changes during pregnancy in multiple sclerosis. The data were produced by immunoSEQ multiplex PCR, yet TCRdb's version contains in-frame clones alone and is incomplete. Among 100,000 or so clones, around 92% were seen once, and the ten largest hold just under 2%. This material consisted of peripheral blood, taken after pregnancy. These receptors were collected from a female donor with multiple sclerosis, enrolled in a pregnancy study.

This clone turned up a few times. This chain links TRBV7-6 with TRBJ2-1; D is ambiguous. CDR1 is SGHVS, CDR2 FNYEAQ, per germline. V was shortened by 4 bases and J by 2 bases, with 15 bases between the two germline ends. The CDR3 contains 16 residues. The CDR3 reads CASSSAVLPAYNEQFF. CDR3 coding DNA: TGTGCCAGCAGCTCCGCGGTCCTCCCCGCCTACAATGAGCAGTTCTTC.

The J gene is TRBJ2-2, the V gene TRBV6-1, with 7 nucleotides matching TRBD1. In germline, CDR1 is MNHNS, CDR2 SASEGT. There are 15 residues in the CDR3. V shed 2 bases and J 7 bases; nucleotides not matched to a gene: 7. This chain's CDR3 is CASSESQGMIGELFF. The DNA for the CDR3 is TGTGCCAGCAGTGAATCACAGGGGATGATCGGGGAGCTGTTTTTT.

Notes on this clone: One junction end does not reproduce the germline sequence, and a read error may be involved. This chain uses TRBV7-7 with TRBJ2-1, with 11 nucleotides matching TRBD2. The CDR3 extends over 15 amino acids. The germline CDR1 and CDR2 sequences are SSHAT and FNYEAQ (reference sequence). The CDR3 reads CASSPTSGNYNEQFF. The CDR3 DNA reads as TGTGCTAGCAGCCCGACTAGCGGGAACTACAATGAGCAGTTCTTC.

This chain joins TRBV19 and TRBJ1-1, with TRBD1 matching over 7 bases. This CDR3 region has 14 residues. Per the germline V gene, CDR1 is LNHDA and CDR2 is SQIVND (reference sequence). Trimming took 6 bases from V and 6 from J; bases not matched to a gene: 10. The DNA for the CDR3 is TGTGCCAGTAGCCGAAGACAGGGTGGGTCTGAAGCTTTCTTT. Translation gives CASSRRQGGSEAFF.

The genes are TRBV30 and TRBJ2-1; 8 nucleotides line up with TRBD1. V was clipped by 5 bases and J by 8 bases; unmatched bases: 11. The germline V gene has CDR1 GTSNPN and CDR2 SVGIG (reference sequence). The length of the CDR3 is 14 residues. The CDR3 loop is CAWSKQGEGDEQFF. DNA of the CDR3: TGTGCCTGGTCGAAACAGGGGGAAGGAGATGAGCAGTTCTTC.

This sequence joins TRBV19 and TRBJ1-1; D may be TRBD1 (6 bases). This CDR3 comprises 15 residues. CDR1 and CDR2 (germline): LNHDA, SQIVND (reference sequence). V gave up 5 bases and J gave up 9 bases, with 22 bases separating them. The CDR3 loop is CASSPGEGDTRKAFF. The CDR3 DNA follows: TGTGCCAGTAGTCCAGGGGAGGGGGATACAAGGAAAGCTTTCTTT.

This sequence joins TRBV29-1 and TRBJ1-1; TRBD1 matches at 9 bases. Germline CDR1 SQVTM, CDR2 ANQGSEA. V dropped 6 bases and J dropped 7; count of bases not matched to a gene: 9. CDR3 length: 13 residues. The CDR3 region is CSVHRGLWGEAFF. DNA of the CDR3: TGCAGCGTACACAGGGGGCTATGGGGTGAAGCTTTCTTT.

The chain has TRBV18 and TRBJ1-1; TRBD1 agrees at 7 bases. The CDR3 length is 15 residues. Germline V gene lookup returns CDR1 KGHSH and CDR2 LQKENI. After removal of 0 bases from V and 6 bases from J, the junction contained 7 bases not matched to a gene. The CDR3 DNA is TGTGCCAGCTCACCACCCGCGGACAGGAGGCCTGAAGCTTTCTTT. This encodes CASSPPADRRPEAFF. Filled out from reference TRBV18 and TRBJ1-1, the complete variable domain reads NAGVMQNPRHLVRRRGQEARLRCSPMKGHSHVYWYRQLPEEGLKFMVYLQKENIIDESGMPKERFSAEFPKEGPSILRIQQVVRGDSAAYFCASSPPADRRPEAFFGQGTRLTVV.

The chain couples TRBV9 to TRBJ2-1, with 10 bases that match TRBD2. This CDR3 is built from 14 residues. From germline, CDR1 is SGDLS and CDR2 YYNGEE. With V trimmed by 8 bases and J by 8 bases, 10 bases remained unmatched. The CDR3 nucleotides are TGTGCCAGGGGGGGACTAGCGCCCCTCGATGAGCAGTTCTTC. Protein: CARGGLAPLDEQFF.

The CDR3: CASSVEPGVGYGYTF. The CDR3 bases are TGTGCCAGCAGCGTAGAGCCAGGGGTGGGCTATGGCTACACCTTC. The chain couples TRBV9 to TRBJ1-2; maybe TRBD1 (6 bases). Germline CDR1 is SGDLS and CDR2 is YYNGEE. The CDR3 is made up of 15 amino acids. Trimming left V 0 bases short and J 4 bases short, with 13 bases between.

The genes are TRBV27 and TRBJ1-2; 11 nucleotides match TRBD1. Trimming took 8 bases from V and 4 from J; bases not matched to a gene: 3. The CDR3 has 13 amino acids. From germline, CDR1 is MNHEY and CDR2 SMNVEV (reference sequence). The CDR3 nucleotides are TGTGCCAGCGGGACAGGGGGGGTCTATGGCTACACCTTC. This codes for CASGTGGVYGYTF.

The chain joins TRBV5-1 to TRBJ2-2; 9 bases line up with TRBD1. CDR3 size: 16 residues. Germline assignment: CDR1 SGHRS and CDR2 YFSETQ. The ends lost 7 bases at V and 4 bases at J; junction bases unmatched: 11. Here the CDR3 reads CASGLPGQGSTGELFF. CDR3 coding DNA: TGCGCCAGCGGTTTACCGGGACAGGGAAGCACCGGGGAGCTGTTTTTT. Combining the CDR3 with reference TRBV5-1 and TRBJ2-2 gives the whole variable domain KAGVTQTPRYLIKTRGQQVTLSCSPISGHRSVSWYQQTPGQGLQFLFEYFSETQRNKGNFPGRFSGRQFSNSRSEMNVSTLELGDSALYLCASGLPGQGSTGELFFGEGSRLTVL.

CDR3 in amino acids: CASSSPDLGQQETQYF. Here the CDR3 DNA reads TGTGCCAGCAGCTCGCCGGATTTGGGACAACAAGAGACCCAGTACTTC. The chain combines TRBV11-3 with TRBJ2-5; TRBD1 is a possible D gene (6 bases). The CDR3 totals 16 residues. V dropped 4 bases and J dropped 2 bases, with 17 bases sitting between them. Germline CDR1 SGHNT, CDR2 YENEEA.

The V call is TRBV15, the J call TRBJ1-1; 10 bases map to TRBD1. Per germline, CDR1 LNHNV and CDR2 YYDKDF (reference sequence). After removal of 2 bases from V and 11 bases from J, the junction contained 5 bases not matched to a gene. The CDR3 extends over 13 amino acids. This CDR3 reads CATSRNADRGAFF. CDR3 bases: TGTGCCACCAGCAGAAACGCGGACAGGGGGGCTTTCTTT.

CDR3 residues: CASSEGDTMELSNQPQHF. The CDR3 nucleotides are TGTGCCAGCAGCGAGGGGGACACAATGGAATTAAGCAATCAGCCCCAGCATTTT. The rearrangement uses TRBV9 and TRBJ1-5; maybe TRBD1 (6 bases). Trimming removed 3 bases at V and 1 base at J, with 20 bases between. The CDR3 has 18 residues. The germline V gene encodes CDR1 SGDLS and CDR2 YYNGEE. Drawing the rest from reference TRBV9 and TRBJ1-5, the complete variable domain is DSGVTQTPKHLITATGQRVTLRCSPRSGDLSVYWYQQSLDQGLQFLIQYYNGEERAKGNILERFSAQQFPDLHSELNLSSLELGDSALYFCASSEGDTMELSNQPQHFGDGTRLSIL.

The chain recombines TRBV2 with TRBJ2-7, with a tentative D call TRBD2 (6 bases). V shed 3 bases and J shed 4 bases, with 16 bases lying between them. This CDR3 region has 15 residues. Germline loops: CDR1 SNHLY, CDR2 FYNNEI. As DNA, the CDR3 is TGTGCCAGCAGTGATCTCGGAGGGGCCCCGTACGAGCAGTACTTC. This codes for CASSDLGGAPYEQYF.

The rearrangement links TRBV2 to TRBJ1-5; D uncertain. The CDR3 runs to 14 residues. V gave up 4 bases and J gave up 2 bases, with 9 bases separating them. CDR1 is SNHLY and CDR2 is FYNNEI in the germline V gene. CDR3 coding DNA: TGTGCCAGCAGTGTGATAGTAGGCAATCAGCCCCAGCATTTT. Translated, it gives CASSVIVGNQPQHF. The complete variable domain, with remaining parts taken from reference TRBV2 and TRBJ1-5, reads EPEVTQTPSHQVTQMGQEVILRCVPISNHLYFYWYRQILGQKVEFLVSFYNNEISEKSEIFDDQFSVERPDGSNFTLKIRSTKLEDSAMYFCASSVIVGNQPQHFGDGTRLSIL.

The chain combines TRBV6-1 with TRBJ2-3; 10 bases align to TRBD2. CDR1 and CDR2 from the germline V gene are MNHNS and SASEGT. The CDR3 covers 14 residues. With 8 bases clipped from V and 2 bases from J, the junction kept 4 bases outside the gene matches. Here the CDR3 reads CASVLAGNTDTQYF. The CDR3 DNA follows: TGTGCCAGCGTACTAGCGGGAAACACAGATACGCAGTATTTT.

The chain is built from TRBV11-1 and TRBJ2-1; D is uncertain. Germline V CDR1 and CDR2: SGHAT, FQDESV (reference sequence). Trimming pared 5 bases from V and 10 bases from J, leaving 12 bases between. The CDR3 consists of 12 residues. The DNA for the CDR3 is TGTGCCAGCAGCCTAGTTCTGACAGAGCAGTTCTTC. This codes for CASSLVLTEQFF.

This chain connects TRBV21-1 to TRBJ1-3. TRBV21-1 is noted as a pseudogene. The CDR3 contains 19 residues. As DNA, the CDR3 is TGTGCCAGCAGCAAAGGGATTCTAGTGCGGGGGGGAGCTGGAAACACCATATATTTT. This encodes CASSKGILVRGGAGNTIYF.

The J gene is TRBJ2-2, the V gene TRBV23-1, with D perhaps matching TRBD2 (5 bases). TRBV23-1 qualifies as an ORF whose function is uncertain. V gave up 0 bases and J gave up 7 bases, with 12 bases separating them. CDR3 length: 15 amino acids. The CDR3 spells CASSQSGGSGGELFF. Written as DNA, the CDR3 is TGCGCCAGCAGTCAATCAGGAGGTTCGGGCGGGGAGCTGTTTTTT.

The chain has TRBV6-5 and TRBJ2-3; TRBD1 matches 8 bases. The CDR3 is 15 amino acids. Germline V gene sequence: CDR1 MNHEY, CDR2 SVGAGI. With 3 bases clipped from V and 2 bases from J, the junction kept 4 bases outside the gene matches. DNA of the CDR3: TGTGCCAGCAGTTATTGGACAGGGAACACAGATACGCAGTATTTT. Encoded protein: CASSYWTGNTDTQYF.

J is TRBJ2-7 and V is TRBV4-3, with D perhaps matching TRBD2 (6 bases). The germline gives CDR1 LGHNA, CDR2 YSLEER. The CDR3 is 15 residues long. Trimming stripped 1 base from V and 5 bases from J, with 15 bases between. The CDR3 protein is CASSQGSAGRNEQYF. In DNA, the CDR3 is TGCGCCAGCAGCCAAGGGTCGGCAGGGAGGAACGAGCAGTACTTC.

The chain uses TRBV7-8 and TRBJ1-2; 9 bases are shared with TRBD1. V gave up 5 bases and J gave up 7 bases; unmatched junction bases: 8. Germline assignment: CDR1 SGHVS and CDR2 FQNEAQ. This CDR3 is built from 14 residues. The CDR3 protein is CASSPRTGDFGYTF. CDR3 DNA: TGTGCCAGCAGCCCCCGGACAGGGGACTTTGGCTACACCTTC.

CDR3 nucleotides: TGTGCCAGCAGCTTAGCAGGGGGTGCCAAAAACATTCAGTACTTC. Translated, it gives CASSLAGGAKNIQYF. The genes are TRBV7-9 and TRBJ2-4, with D possibly matching TRBD1 (6 bases). The germline V gene has CDR1 SEHNR and CDR2 FQNEAQ (reference sequence). CDR3 length: 15 amino acids. The V gene lost 0 bases and the J gene lost 1 base, with 7 bases spanning the gap.

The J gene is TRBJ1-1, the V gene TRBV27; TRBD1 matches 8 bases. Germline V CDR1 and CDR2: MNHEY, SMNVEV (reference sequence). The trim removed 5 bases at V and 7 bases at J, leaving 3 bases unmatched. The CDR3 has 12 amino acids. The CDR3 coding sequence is TGTGCCAGCAGTAGGACAGGGAATGAAGCTTTCTTT. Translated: CASSRTGNEAFF.

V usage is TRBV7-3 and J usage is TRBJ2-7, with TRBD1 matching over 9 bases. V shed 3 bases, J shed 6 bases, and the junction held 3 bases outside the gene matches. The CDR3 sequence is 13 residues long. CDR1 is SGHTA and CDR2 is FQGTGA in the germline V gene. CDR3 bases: TGTGCCAGCAGCTTGGGACAGGGAGCCGAGCAGTACTTC. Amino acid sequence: CASSLGQGAEQYF.